This T cell receptor (beta chain) was recorded in a study of CD8+ T cells in alopecia areata (dated by TCRdb to the late 2010s). A note on the overall study: The treated patients, all with moderate-to-severe alopecia areata, were enrolled in an open-label pilot trial of oral tofacitinib given at 5 to 10 mg twice daily. Patients received tofacitinib for 6 to 18 months and were then followed off drug for 6 months to check for delayed response and recurrence. For the treated patients, the SALT score, which quantifies what percentage of scalp surface area is affected, served as the measure of disease severity. In both human patients and the C3H/HeJ mouse model, the study applied high-throughput TCRbeta sequencing to look at T cell clonal expansion in alopecia areata. On the human side, TCRbeta sequencing was run on scalp tissue and on sorted CD4+ and CD8+ peripheral blood T cells from healthy controls and from alopecia areata patients with either patchy or totalis/universalis disease. Tofacitinib-treated patients had biopsies at baseline and at 4 and 24 weeks of treatment, with a later scalp biopsy in several patients. Scalp clonality was compared across normal scalp (n=4), patchy alopecia areata scalp (n=8), and alopecia totalis/universalis scalp (n=8). RNA came from the PAXgene miRNA kit for fixed scalp, the miRNeasy kit for PBMCs, and the RNeasy kit for mouse skin. Amplification of TCRbeta CDR3 regions was done by immunoSEQ multiplex PCR using 35 Vbeta forward primers and 13 Jbeta reverse primers. Study-level results and caveats: Compared with mice, TCR sequences shared between patients were less clear, possibly partly because of HLA diversity across the patient population. With tofacitinib, both scalp clonality and the number of expanded CD8+ clones among the top 100 scalp clones went down significantly. Many expanded lesional clones persisted in scalp and blood during tofacitinib treatment, which may partly explain relapse after stopping treatment. Unlike mouse skin, where gammadelta T cells dominate, normal human skin contains resident alphabeta T cells that get sequenced too, which complicates analysis of the scalp TCR repertoire. Lesional scalp, especially in alopecia totalis/universalis, showed higher clonality and more expanded CD8+ clones than normal scalp, suggesting antigenic drive. Because the treated cohort was small and had only one nonresponder, larger studies are needed to examine links between baseline CD8+ expansion and response.

Receptor libraries were prepared by the immunoSEQ multiplex PCR assay. RNA was extracted from all samples and reverse transcribed into cDNA, which served as template for TCR sequencing. First-strand cDNA was synthesized using SuperScript III with a 2:1 mix of oligo-dT and random hexamers. Amplification bias was assessed with a synthetic immune receptor repertoire, and residual bias was removed computationally. Per the original workflow: Raw reads were preprocessed to remove errors, and CDR3 was defined according to IMGT conventions as the region from the conserved cysteine to phenylalanine. Clonality was computed as 1 minus the Shannon entropy, with the entropy normalized by log2 of the number of productive unique TCRs. CD4 or CD8 identity of scalp clones was inferred by cross-referencing scalp TCRbeta sequences with sorted blood CD4 and CD8 repertoires. The table comes from immuneACCESS by way of TCRdb, which keeps in-frame sequences with V and J called. Part of the clones is missing from these tables; in studies checked, under half for an unresolved V gene and the rest for unknown reasons. V and J calls and clone size are as listed in that table; D and trimming were resolved from the DNA. The sample table lists hundreds of thousands of clones, more than 30% of them with a count of one. 0.48% of the sample belongs to the ten largest clones.

Concerning this clone: Its target antigen remains unknown. Base qualities are not at hand, and no much larger clone is one base apart.

CDR1 and CDR2 are drawn from the germline V gene (reference sequence): GTSNPN, SVGIG. Spanning cysteine to phenylalanine, the CDR3 consists of 17 amino acids. The only DNA kept is the CDR3, 51 bases in frame from the first base. Relative to germline, V is missing 2 bases and J is missing 0 bases, with 12 bases of the junction outside any gene match. What the treatment or condition label conveys for this sample: oral pan-JAK inhibitor, 5-10 mg twice daily. From alopecia areata patients, peripheral blood was collected along with lesional scalp punch biopsies. PBMCs were isolated by density centrifugation and stained for CD3, CD4 and CD8, and CD4+ and CD8+ T cells were sorted on a FACSAria.

The chain joins TRBV30 to TRBJ1-1, and 7 bases in between align with TRBD1. The clonotype originates from a human donor with alopecia areata. Sample: CD4+ T cells sorted from blood, taken around week 34, from a patient treated with tofacitinib. The CDR3 protein: CAWSFPGQSRMNTEAFF. The DNA sequence reads TGTGCCTGGAGTTTCCCGGGACAGTCCCGTATGAACACTGAAGCTTTCTTT.